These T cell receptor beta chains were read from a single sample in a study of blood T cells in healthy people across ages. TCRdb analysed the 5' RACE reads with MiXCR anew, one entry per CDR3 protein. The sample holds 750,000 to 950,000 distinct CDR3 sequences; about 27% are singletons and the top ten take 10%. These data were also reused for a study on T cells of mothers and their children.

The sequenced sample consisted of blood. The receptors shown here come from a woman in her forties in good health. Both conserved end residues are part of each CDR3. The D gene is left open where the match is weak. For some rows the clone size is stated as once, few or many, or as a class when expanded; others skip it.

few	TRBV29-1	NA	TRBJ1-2	CSVEDGGREYGYTF	TGCAGCGTTGAAGATGGGGGCCGAGAATATGGCTACACCTTC
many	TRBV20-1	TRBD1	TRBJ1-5	CSVWTGDQPQHF	TGCAGTGTATGGACAGGAGATCAGCCCCAGCATTTT
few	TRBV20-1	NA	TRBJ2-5	CSAPMGALETQYF	TGCAGTGCTCCGATGGGGGCCTTGGAGACCCAGTACTTC
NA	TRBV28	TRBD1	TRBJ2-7	CASSDRGLEKNEQYF	TGTGCCAGCAGTGACAGGGGGCTGGAAAAAAACGAGCAGTACTTC
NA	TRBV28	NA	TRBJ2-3	CASRVTATDTQYF	TGTGCCAGCAGGGTTACAGCCACAGATACGCAGTATTTT
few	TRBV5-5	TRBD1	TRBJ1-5	CASSLTGAYSNQPQHF	TGTGCCAGCAGCTTGACAGGGGCTTATAGCAATCAGCCCCAGCATTTT
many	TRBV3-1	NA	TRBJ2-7	CASSQSIRYEQYF	TGTGCCAGCAGTCAAAGTATAAGATACGAGCAGTACTTC
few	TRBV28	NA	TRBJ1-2	CASRWDNNYGYTF	TGTGCCAGCAGATGGGACAACAACTATGGCTACACCTTC
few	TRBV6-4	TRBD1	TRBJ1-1	CASRPDRGGNTEAFF	TGTGCCAGCAGGCCGGACAGGGGAGGGAACACTGAAGCTTTCTTT
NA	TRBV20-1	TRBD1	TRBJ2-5	CSATQPRQGQETQYF	TGCAGTGCTACACAACCCCGACAGGGACAAGAGACCCAGTACTTC
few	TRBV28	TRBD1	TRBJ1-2	CASSDLDRPANYGYTF	TGTGCCAGCAGTGACTTGGACAGGCCAGCTAACTATGGCTACACCTTC
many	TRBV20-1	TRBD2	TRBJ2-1	CSATSGGAYNEQFF	TGCAGTGCTACTAGCGGGGGGGCCTACAATGAGCAGTTCTTC
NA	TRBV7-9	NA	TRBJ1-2	CASSFSASYGYTF	TGTGCCAGCAGCTTTTCAGCATCCTATGGCTACACCTTC
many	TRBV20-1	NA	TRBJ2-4	CSAREKINVQNIQYF	TGCAGTGCTAGAGAGAAAATCAACGTCCAAAACATTCAGTACTTC
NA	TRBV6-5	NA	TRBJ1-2	CAGSYDHGGGWYGYTF	TGTGCCGGCAGTTACGATCATGGAGGGGGTTGGTATGGCTACACCTTC
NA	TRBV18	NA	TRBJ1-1	CASSRRQGEINTEAFF	TGTGCCAGCTCACGCCGACAAGGGGAGATTAACACTGAAGCTTTCTTT
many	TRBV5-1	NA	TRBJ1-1	CASSPGRSSHTEAFF	TGCGCCAGCAGCCCAGGACGGAGTTCCCACACTGAAGCTTTCTTT
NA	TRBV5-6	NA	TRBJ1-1	CASSLMRDYNTEAFF	TGTGCCAGCAGCTTGATGAGGGACTACAACACTGAAGCTTTCTTT
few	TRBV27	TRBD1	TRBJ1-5	CASSLSRADRGLHQPQHF	TGTGCCAGCAGTTTAAGTCGTGCGGACAGGGGATTGCATCAGCCCCAGCATTTT
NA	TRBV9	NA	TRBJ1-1	CASSAFSPLKKGNTEAFF	TGTGCCAGCAGCGCGTTCTCCCCCTTGAAGAAGGGCAACACTGAAGCTTTCTTT
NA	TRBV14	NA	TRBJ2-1	CASSLPGRQDEQFF	TGTGCCAGCAGCCTTCCCGGCCGGCAGGATGAGCAGTTCTTC
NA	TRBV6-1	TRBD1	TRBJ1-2	CASKDSGTGRGYTF	TGTGCCAGCAAGGATTCCGGGACAGGGAGAGGCTACACCTTC
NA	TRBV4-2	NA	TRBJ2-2	CASSQGGQTGELFF	TGTGCCAGCAGCCAGGGGGGCCAGACCGGGGAGCTGTTTTTT
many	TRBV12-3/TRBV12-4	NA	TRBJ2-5	CASTPSWAGPLKTQYF	TGTGCCAGCACCCCGTCGTGGGCAGGGCCCTTGAAGACCCAGTACTTC
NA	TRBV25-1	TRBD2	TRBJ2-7	CASSREGISYEQYF	TGTGCCAGCAGCCGGGAGGGTATCTCCTACGAGCAGTACTTC
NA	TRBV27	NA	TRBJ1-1	CASSRTGAAQATEAFF	TGTGCCAGCTCCCGTACGGGTGCGGCGCAGGCGACTGAAGCTTTCTTT
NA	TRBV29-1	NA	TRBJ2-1	CSVVEGYNEQFF	TGCAGCGTTGTCGAGGGTTACAATGAGCAGTTCTTC
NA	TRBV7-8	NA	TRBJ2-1	CASSLGWLNNEQFF	TGTGCCAGCAGCTTAGGATGGCTGAACAATGAGCAGTTCTTC
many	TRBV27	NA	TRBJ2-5	CASSSRRQETQYF	TGTGCCAGCTCATCCAGGAGACAAGAGACCCAGTACTTC
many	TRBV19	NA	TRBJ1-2	CASSPRDRNGYTF	TGTGCCAGTAGTCCGCGAGACAGGAATGGCTACACCTTC
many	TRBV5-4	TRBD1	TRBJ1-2	CASSPTGTGYGYTF	TGTGCCAGCAGCCCTACCGGGACAGGCTATGGCTACACCTTC
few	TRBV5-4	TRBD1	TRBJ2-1	CASSLDRAGEQFF	TGTGCCAGCAGCTTAGACAGGGCAGGGGAGCAGTTCTTC
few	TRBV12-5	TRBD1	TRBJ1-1	CARTGGSVNTEAFF	TGTGCTAGAACAGGGGGGTCCGTGAACACTGAAGCTTTCTTT
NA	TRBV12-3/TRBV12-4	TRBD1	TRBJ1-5	CASSLGPGGSNQPQHF	TGTGCCAGCAGTTTGGGTCCAGGGGGCAGTAATCAGCCCCAGCATTTT
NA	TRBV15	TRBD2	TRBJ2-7	CATSRGLAGGQNNEQYF	TGTGCCACCAGCAGAGGACTAGCGGGGGGGCAGAACAATGAGCAGTACTTC
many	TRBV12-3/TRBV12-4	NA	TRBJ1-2	CASSSGQAGRYTF	TGTGCCAGCAGCTCCGGGCAGGCGGGTCGCTACACCTTC
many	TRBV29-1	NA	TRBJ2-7	CSVEETYEQYF	TGCAGCGTTGAAGAGACCTACGAGCAGTACTTC
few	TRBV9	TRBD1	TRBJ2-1	CASSPQGGTGQANEQFF	TGTGCCAGCAGCCCCCAAGGGGGGACAGGGCAAGCCAATGAGCAGTTCTTC
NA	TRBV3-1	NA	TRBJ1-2	CVSSQITGNYDYTF	TGTGTCAGCAGCCAAATAACGGGGAACTATGACTACACCTTC
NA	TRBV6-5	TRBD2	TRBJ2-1	CASSTFGLAGVDEQFF	TGTGCCAGCAGCACATTCGGACTAGCGGGGGTTGATGAGCAGTTCTTC
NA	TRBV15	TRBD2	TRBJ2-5	CATSGYGLAEETQYF	TGTGCCACCAGCGGCTACGGACTAGCTGAAGAGACCCAGTACTTC
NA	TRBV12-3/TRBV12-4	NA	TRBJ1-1	CASSANTEAFF	TGTGCCAGCAGTGCGAACACTGAAGCTTTCTTT
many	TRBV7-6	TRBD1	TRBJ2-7	CATQRETGGTYEQYF	TGTGCCACACAAAGGGAGACAGGGGGCACGTACGAGCAGTACTTC
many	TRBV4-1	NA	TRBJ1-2	CASSQELNYGYTF	TGCGCCAGCAGCCAAGAACTGAACTATGGCTACACCTTC
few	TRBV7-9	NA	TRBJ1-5	CASSFGGASNQPQHF	TGTGCCAGCAGCTTCGGGGGGGCTAGCAATCAGCCCCAGCATTTT
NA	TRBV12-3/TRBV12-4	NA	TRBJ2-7	CASSLVGVGYEQYF	TGTGCCAGCAGTTTAGTGGGGGTTGGCTACGAGCAGTACTTC
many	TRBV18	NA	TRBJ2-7	CASSPVGYEQYF	TGTGCCAGCTCACCAGTGGGTTACGAGCAGTACTTC
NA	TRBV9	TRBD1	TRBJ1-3	CASSPQARQGSGNTIYF	TGTGCCAGCAGCCCCCAGGCCCGACAGGGATCCGGAAACACCATATATTTT
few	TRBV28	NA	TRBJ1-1	CASSNPEGWFMDTEAFF	TGTGCCAGCAGTAATCCGGAGGGGTGGTTTATGGACACTGAAGCTTTCTTT
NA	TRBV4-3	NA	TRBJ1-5	CASSQELKGDQPQHF	TGCGCCAGCAGCCAAGAATTGAAGGGGGATCAGCCCCAGCATTTT
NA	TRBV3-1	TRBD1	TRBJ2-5	CASSPSATGEETQYF	TGTGCCAGCAGCCCCAGCGCGACAGGGGAAGAGACCCAGTACTTC
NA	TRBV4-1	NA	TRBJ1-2	CASSPDPRDGYGYTF	TGCGCCAGCAGCCCAGATCCGAGAGACGGTTATGGCTACACCTTC
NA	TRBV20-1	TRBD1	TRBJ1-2	CSAAPGQGAYGYTF	TGCAGTGCTGCCCCGGGACAGGGGGCCTATGGCTACACCTTC
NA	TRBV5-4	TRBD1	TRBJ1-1	CASSPEDRGGMNTEAFF	TGTGCCAGCAGCCCGGAGGACAGGGGTGGCATGAACACTGAAGCTTTCTTT
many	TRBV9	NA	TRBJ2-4	CASSVGAENIQYF	TGTGCCAGCAGCGTCGGGGCGGAAAACATTCAGTACTTC
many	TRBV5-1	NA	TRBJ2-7	CASSGEYEQYF	TGCGCCAGCAGCGGGGAATACGAGCAGTACTTC